Listed here are 6 T cell receptor beta chains from one sample, sequenced in a study of cytomegalovirus exposure and HLA in healthy donors. This PCR relied on a set of 60 Vbeta primers and 13 Jbeta primers. Clones were read by immunoSEQ multiplex PCR, and TCRdb kept only the in-frame ones, dropping some. This repertoire shows 50,000 to 80,000 clones, over 70% found once; its top ten account for more than 5%. Sequencing was carried out using PBMCs. The receptors were gathered from a male donor in good health and CMV-seropositive.

The sample holds one count of this clone. The rearrangement uses TRBV5-6 and TRBJ2-7; the match to TRBD2 covers 8 bases. V dropped 3 bases and J dropped 0; count of bases not matched to a gene: 8. Germline V gene sequence: CDR1 SGHDT, CDR2 YYEEEE. This CDR3 has 16 amino acids. CDR3 DNA sequence: TGTGCCAGCAGCTCCCGGGGGGGGCGAAGCTCCTACGAGCAGTACTTC. This encodes CASSSRGGRSSYEQYF.

The genes are TRBV5-1 and TRBJ2-3, with no clear D. Germline CDR1 is SGHRS and CDR2 is YFSETQ. The CDR3 is 16 amino acids. Trimming cost V 4 bases and J 1 base, with 16 bases left between them. In DNA, the CDR3 is TGCGCCAGCAGCCTTGGCGGCCTCGCGGGCACAGATACGCAGTATTTT. This gives the protein CASSLGGLAGTDTQYF.

The chain employs TRBV19 and TRBJ1-2, with 11 bases aligning to TRBD1. In germline, CDR1 is LNHDA, CDR2 SQIVND (reference sequence). The V segment lost 6 bases and the J segment 1 base; nucleotides outside the gene matches: 1. The CDR3 totals 14 residues. CDR3 nucleotide sequence: TGTGCCAGTAGAGGGACAGGGGGTAACTATGGCTACACCTTC. It is translated as CASRGTGGNYGYTF.

V gene TRBV10-3 combines with J gene TRBJ2-7, with 8 positions matching TRBD2. Germline-derived CDR1 and CDR2 are ENHRY and SYGVKD. The CDR3 is made up of 14 amino acids. V was clipped by 4 bases and J by 5 bases; unmatched bases: 7. CDR3 DNA sequence: TGTGCCATCAGTGGGCGGGGGGCAAGGGACGAGCAGTACTTC. Its protein product is CAISGRGARDEQYF.

The J gene is TRBJ1-1, the V gene TRBV11-2; 9 nucleotides match TRBD1. V lost 3 bases to trimming and J lost 0 bases; unmatched junction nucleotides: 5. CDR3 size: 16 residues. Germline loops: CDR1 SGHAT, CDR2 FQNNGV. This CDR3 is CASSLLGTGMNTEAFF. In DNA form, the CDR3 reads TGTGCCAGCAGCTTGCTTGGGACAGGGATGAACACTGAAGCTTTCTTT.

The chain couples TRBV27 to TRBJ2-1; TRBD2 agrees at 10 bases. V was pared by 6 bases and J by 3 bases, with 2 bases of the junction left unmatched. CDR1 is MNHEY, CDR2 SMNVEV, per germline (reference sequence). The CDR3 runs to 14 residues. The CDR3 coding sequence is TGTGCCAGCAGATTAGCGGGGGGCTACAATGAGCAGTTCTTC. Amino acid sequence: CASRLAGGYNEQFF.